This T cell receptor (beta chain) was recorded in a study of cytomegalovirus exposure and HLA in healthy donors. Findings of the study overall: The classifier reportedly diagnosed cytomegalovirus status with high specificity and sensitivity.

Worth noting for this clone: The antigen is unknown.

V trimming: 1 base; J trimming: 9 bases; junction bases outside the gene matches: 12. The CDR3 covers 17 residues. CDR1 SGHRS and CDR2 YFSETQ come from the germline V gene. It was with 60 Vbeta and 13 Jbeta primers that the PCR ran. The table came from immunoSEQ multiplex PCR; TCRdb's copy has only in-frame clones and leaves some out. The repertoire has some 150,000 clones, approximately 80% of them found once; the top ten carry roughly 13%. The chain has TRBV5-1 and TRBJ2-1; 11 bases are shared with TRBD2. Source material: PBMCs. This sequence originates from a woman in her fifties or sixties in good health and CMV-seronegative. The CDR3 DNA reads as TGCGCCAGCAGCTTGTGGCTAGCGGGAGGCTCGGGGGTTGAGCAGTTCTTC. Translation gives CASSLWLAGGSGVEQFF.